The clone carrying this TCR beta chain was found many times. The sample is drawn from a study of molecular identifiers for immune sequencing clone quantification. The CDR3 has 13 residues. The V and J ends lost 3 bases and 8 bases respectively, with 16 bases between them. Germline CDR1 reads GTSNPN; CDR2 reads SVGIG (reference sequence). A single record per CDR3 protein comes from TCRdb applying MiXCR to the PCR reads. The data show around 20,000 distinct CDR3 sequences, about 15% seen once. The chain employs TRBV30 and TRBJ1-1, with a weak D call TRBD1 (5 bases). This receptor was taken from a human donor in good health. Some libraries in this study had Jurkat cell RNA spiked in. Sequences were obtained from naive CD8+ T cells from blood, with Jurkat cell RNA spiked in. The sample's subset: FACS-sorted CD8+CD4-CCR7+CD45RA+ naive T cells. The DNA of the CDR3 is TGTGCCTGGAGAGGTGGGCAGGGCTCGGAAGCTTTCTTT. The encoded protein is CAWRGGQGSEAFF.